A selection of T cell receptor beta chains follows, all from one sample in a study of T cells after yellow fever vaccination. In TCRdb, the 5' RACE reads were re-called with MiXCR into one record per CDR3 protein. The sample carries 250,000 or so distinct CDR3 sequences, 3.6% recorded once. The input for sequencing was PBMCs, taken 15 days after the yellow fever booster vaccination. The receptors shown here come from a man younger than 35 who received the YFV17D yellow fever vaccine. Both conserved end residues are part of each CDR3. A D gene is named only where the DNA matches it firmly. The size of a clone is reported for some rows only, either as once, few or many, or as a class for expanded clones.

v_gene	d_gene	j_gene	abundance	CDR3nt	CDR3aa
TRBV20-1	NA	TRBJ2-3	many	TGCAGTGCTAGAGATCCCACAGATACGCAGTATTTT	CSARDPTDTQYF
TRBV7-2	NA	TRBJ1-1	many	TGTGCCAGCAGTCCTACAGGGTTAATGAACACTGAAGCTTTCTTT	CASSPTGLMNTEAFF
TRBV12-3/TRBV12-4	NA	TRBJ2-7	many	TGTGCCAGCAGTTTGGCTGGGGTCGGGGAGCAGTACTTC	CASSLAGVGEQYF
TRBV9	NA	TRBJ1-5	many	TGTGCCAGCAGCCTCTCTCAGGATCAGCCCCAGCATTTT	CASSLSQDQPQHF
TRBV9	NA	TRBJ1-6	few	TGTGCCAGCAGCGTAGGAGGGTTGGAATCACCCCTCCACTTT	CASSVGGLESPLHF
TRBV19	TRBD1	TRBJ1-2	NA	TGTGCCAGTGAGGGACAGATCTATGGCTACACCTTC	CASEGQIYGYTF
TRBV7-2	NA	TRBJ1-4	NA	TGTGCCAGCAGCGGCACAGGCGCAACTAATGAAAAACTGTTTTTT	CASSGTGATNEKLFF
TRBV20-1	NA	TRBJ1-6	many	TGCAGTGCTTCGATGCGGAGATATAATTCACCCCTCCACTTT	CSASMRRYNSPLHF
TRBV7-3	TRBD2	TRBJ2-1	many	TGTGCCAGCAGCTTAGAGACTAGCGGTTATGCCTACAATGAGCAGTTCTTC	CASSLETSGYAYNEQFF
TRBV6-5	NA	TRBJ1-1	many	TGTGCCAGCTCCCCATACAGGGTGGAGGTCACTGAAGCTTTCTTT	CASSPYRVEVTEAFF
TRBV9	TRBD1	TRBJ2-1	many	TGTGCCAGCAGCGTAGGTGGGACAGGGGGAGGTGAGCAGTTCTTC	CASSVGGTGGGEQFF